This is a list of T cell receptor beta chains from one sample in a study of tumor-infiltrating lymphocytes in primary liver carcinoma. One entry per CDR3 protein, called by TCRdb with MiXCR from the multiplex PCR reads. The sample shows about 330,000 distinct CDR3 sequences, about 65% of them seen only once. Material for sequencing was peripheral blood. Receptors originate from a man in his forties with primary liver carcinoma and hepatitis B virus infection. Both conserved end residues are part of each CDR3. A D gene is named only where the DNA matches it firmly. Clone size is stated in some rows and not others, as once, few, many or a class when expanded.

NA,NA,TRBV5-6,TRBJ2-1,CASSLGPGIYYNEQFF,TGTGCCAGCAGCTTGGGTCCAGGGATTTACTACAATGAGCAGTTCTTC
NA,NA,TRBV11-2,TRBJ2-5,CASSFYPRYQDTQYF,TGTGCCAGCAGCTTCTATCCGAGGTACCAAGATACCCAGTACTTC
NA,NA,TRBV6-5,TRBJ2-5,CATHLGGTQETQYF,TGTGCCACCCACTTAGGGGGAACCCAAGAGACCCAGTACTTC
NA,NA,TRBV7-9,TRBJ2-1,CASSLSDKGGEQFF,TGTGCCAGCAGCTTATCAGACAAGGGGGGGGAGCAGTTCTTC
NA,TRBD2,TRBV4-1,TRBJ2-5,CATAAGEGKETQYF,TGCGCCACCGCCGCGGGAGAGGGGAAAGAGACCCAGTACTTC
NA,NA,TRBV6-5,TRBJ2-1,CASSTGTRGWWTQFF,TGTGCCAGCAGTACCGGGACGCGGGGTTGGTGGACCCAGTTCTTC
NA,NA,TRBV12-3/TRBV12-4,TRBJ2-3,CASSLDTLPTDTLYF,TGTGCCAGCAGTTTAGACACTCTCCCCACAGATACGCTGTATTTT
NA,NA,TRBV11-1,TRBJ1-1,CASTSRWGAWAEAFF,TGTGCCAGCACCTCACGATGGGGCGCGTGGGCTGAAGCTTTCTTC
NA,NA,TRBV5-1,TRBJ2-7,CASSSAGSPLPEQYF,TGCGCCAGCAGCTCAGCCGGGTCCCCCCTTCCCGAGCAGTACTTC
NA,TRBD2,TRBV29-1,TRBJ2-5,CSVEDRLAGGPETQCF,TGCAGCGTTGAAGACCGCCTAGCGGGAGGTCCAGAGACCCAGTGCTTC
NA,TRBD1,TRBV5-4,TRBJ2-7,CASGFGTGTYEQYF,TGTGCCAGCGGCTTCGGGACAGGGACCTACGAGCAGTACTTC
many,NA,TRBV11-1,TRBJ2-1,CASSLERGGQGNEQFF,TGTGCCAGCAGCTTAGAAAGGGGGGGCCAGGGCAATGAGCAGTTCTTC
NA,NA,TRBV29-1,TRBJ2-3,CSVSGISGFTDTQYF,TGCAGCGTTTCCGGGATCAGCGGATTCACAGATACGCAATATTTT
NA,NA,TRBV6-1,TRBJ2-5,CAISEQGTETQYF,TGTGCCATCAGTGAGCAGGGTACAGAGACCCAGTACTTC
NA,NA,TRBV5-5,TRBJ2-1,CVSRPQGGVNGQFF,TGTGTCAGCAGACCTCAAGGGGGGGTGAATGGGCAGTTCTTC
many,TRBD2,TRBV4-1,TRBJ2-3,CASSPRGLAGNTDTQYF,TGCGCCAGCAGCCCCCGCGGACTAGCGGGAAACACAGATACGCAGTATTTT
NA,TRBD2,TRBV5-1,TRBJ2-1,CASSFPRAGEHEQFF,TGCGCCAGCAGCTTTCCAAGGGCGGGGGAACATGAGCAGTTCTTC
NA,NA,TRBV11-2,TRBJ1-4,CVSSLDSASEKLFF,TGTGTTAGCAGCTTAGATTCAGCTTCGGAAAAACTGTTTTTT
NA,NA,TRBV11-3,TRBJ2-2,CAIRNGHKNTGELFF,TGTGCCATCAGAAATGGGCATAAGAACACCGGGGAGCTGTTTTTT
NA,NA,TRBV4-1,TRBJ2-6,CASSQAGLSGANVMTF,TGCGCCAGCAGCCAAGCGGGACTCTCTGGGGCCAACGTCATGACTTTC
many,NA,TRBV6-6,TRBJ1-2,CASSYLQGYGYTF,TGTGCCAGCAGTTACCTCCAGGGGTATGGCTACACCTTC
NA,NA,TRBV28,TRBJ1-5,CASSSGGPNQPQHF,TGTGCCAGCAGTTCGGGGGGCCCCAATCAGCCCCAGCATTTT
few,NA,TRBV5-5,TRBJ2-7,CASSLAQLSLEQYF,TGTGCCAGCAGCTTGGCACAGCTCTCCTTGGAGCAGTACTTC
NA,NA,TRBV6-6,TRBJ2-2,CVSSYLAANTGELFF,TGTGTCAGCAGTTACCTGGCGGCGAACACCGGGGAGCTGTTTTTT
NA,TRBD1,TRBV6-5,TRBJ1-1,CASRDRVSSEAFF,TGTGCCAGCAGAGACAGGGTTAGCTCTGAAGCTTTCTTT
many,NA,TRBV4-1,TRBJ2-3,CASSQDPDQRTDTQYF,TGCGCCAGCAGCCAAGATCCTGACCAACGCACAGATACGCAGTATTTT
medium-sized,NA,TRBV11-2,TRBJ2-7,CASSRDVYEQYF,TGTGCCAGCAGCCGGGACGTATACGAGCAGTACTTC
many,NA,TRBV6-8,TRBJ2-2,CASSLGMNTGELFF,TGTGCCAGCAGTCTAGGGATGAACACCGGGGAGCTGTTTTTT
NA,NA,TRBV6-6,TRBJ2-3,CASESSSDTQYF,TGTGCCAGCGAGTCTAGCTCAGATACGCAGTATTTT
NA,NA,TRBV30,TRBJ1-1,CAWSVGGQAFF,TGTGCCTGGAGTGTCGGGGGTCAGGCTTTCTTT
NA,TRBD2,TRBV4-2,TRBJ2-1,CARSPSSGNNEQFF,TGTGCCAGGAGCCCCTCTAGCGGGAATAATGAGCAGTTCTTC
few,NA,TRBV5-4,TRBJ2-1,CASSFRATNEQFF,TGTGCCAGCAGCTTCAGGGCGACTAATGAGCAGTTCTTC
NA,NA,TRBV12-3/TRBV12-4,TRBJ2-7,CASSSWDGTYEQYF,TGTGCCAGCAGTTCATGGGACGGGACCTACGAGCAGTACTTC
few,TRBD2,TRBV7-8,TRBJ2-3,CATLADTDTQYF,TGTGCCACCCTAGCGGACACAGATACGCAGTATTTT
many,NA,TRBV29-1,TRBJ2-3,CSTKSGASYTDTQYF,TGCAGCACAAAGTCAGGAGCGAGCTACACAGATACGCAGTATTTT
once,TRBD1,TRBV11-3,TRBJ2-1,CASSLGEQGANNEQFF,TGTGCCAGCAGCTTAGGGGAACAGGGGGCTAACAATGAGCAGTTCTTC
few,NA,TRBV7-8,TRBJ2-7,CASSLARSVLYEQYF,TGTGCCAGCAGCTTAGCGCGCAGTGTGCTTTACGAGCAGTACTTC
once,NA,TRBV28,TRBJ2-5,CASSFGGEIQYF,TGTGCCAGCAGTTTCGGGGGAGAGATCCAGTACTTC
NA,NA,TRBV11-2,TRBJ2-7,CASSLNWRAGTGELYF,TGTGCCAGCAGCTTAAACTGGCGGGCTGGGACGGGGGAGCTGTACTTC
NA,NA,TRBV11-3,TRBJ2-7,CASCLDMGDEQYF,TGTGCCAGCTGCTTAGATATGGGAGACGAGCAGTACTTC
NA,TRBD1,TRBV12-3/TRBV12-4,TRBJ2-7,CAISSTRTGTYEQYF,TGTGCCATCAGTTCCACTCGGACAGGGACCTACGAGCAGTACTTC
NA,NA,TRBV11-2,TRBJ2-2,CASSFGHNTGELFF,TGTGCCAGCAGCTTTGGACATAACACCGGGGAGCTGTTTTTT
NA,NA,TRBV11-2,TRBJ2-7,CGSSLDRGYEQYF,TGTGGCAGCAGCTTAGATCGGGGGTACGAGCAGTACTTC
NA,TRBD2,TRBV13,TRBJ2-2,CASIPGLAGENTGELFF,TGTGCCAGCATCCCGGGACTAGCGGGAGAGAACACCGGGGAGCTGTTTTTT
NA,TRBD1,TRBV4-3,TRBJ2-2,CVSSQGTGSNTGELFF,TGCGTCAGCAGCCAAGGGACAGGCAGCAACACCGGGGAGCTGTTTTTT
NA,NA,TRBV4-1,TRBJ2-2,CASSRQVADTVELFF,TGCGCCAGCAGCCGACAGGTGGCGGACACCGTGGAGCTGTTTTTT
few,NA,TRBV6-5,TRBJ1-5,CASSEDGRGQPQHF,TGTGCCAGCAGTGAAGACGGTCGTGGTCAGCCCCAGCATTTT
NA,NA,TRBV11-1,TRBJ2-3,CASRPLGFGTNTQYF,TGTGCCAGCAGACCACTAGGGTTCGGCACAAATACGCAGTATTTT
NA,NA,TRBV5-4,TRBJ2-3,CASSPTGLSTDTQYF,TGTGCCAGCAGCCCCACGGGCCTTAGCACAGATACGCAGTATTTT
few,TRBD2,TRBV6-6,TRBJ2-1,CASSYLEGEAGVPYNEQFF,TGTGCCAGCAGTTACCTGGAGGGGGAAGCGGGAGTTCCCTACAATGAGCAGTTCTTC
NA,NA,TRBV7-8,TRBJ1-2,CASSSQSLRVSYTF,TGTGCCAGCAGCTCTCAAAGTCTCAGGGTGAGCTACACCTTC
many,NA,TRBV4-1,TRBJ1-5,CASSQDWGVQPQHF,TGCGCCAGCAGCCAAGATTGGGGGGTTCAGCCCCAGCATTTT
NA,NA,TRBV11-1,TRBJ1-2,CASSRNVVFNYSYTF,TGTGCCAGCAGCCGAAACGTCGTGTTTAACTATAGCTACACCTTC
NA,TRBD2,TRBV6-5,TRBJ2-7,CASRIPGLGSLEQYF,TGTGCCAGCAGAATACCGGGACTAGGGAGTCTCGAGCAGTACTTC